This T cell receptor beta chain was sequenced during a study of T cell changes during pregnancy in multiple sclerosis. Method: immunoSEQ multiplex PCR; TCRdb's copy keeps in-frame clones and lacks some. This table has 50,000 to 60,000 clones, around 90% appearing once. The origin of this receptor is a female donor with multiple sclerosis, enrolled in a pregnancy study. The sample in question was CD4+ T cells from peripheral blood mononuclear cells, obtained in the second trimester of pregnancy.

CDR3 in DNA: TGTGCCAGCAGTTACGCGAGGCAAATGAACACTGAAGCTTTCTTT. It specifies CASSYARQMNTEAFF. This chain connects TRBV6-5 to TRBJ1-1, with no clear D. Germline V gives CDR1 MNHEY, CDR2 SVGAGI. Trimming shortened V by 2 bases and J by 0 bases, and 10 bases separated the two germline ends. CDR3 length equals 15 residues.